Listed here are 23 T cell receptor beta chains from one sample, sequenced in a study of T cell responses to AZD1222 COVID-19 vaccine. Repertoires were generated with immunoSEQ multiplex PCR, while TCRdb's copy carries only in-frame clones and drops some. The sample has approximately 67,000 clones; 89% are singletons. Material: peripheral blood, obtained 28 days after the second AZD1222 dose. The receptors were sampled from an adult who received the AZD1222 COVID-19 vaccine.

The chain has TRBV5-5 and TRBJ1-2, with 9 positions matching TRBD1. V lost 4 bases and J lost 12; bases outside the gene matches: 13. CDR1 is SGHKS and CDR2 is YYEKEE in the germline V gene (reference sequence). The CDR3 consists of 14 residues. For the CDR3, the DNA is TGTGCCAGCAGCCCAGCTCCGGGACAGGGAGGGAACACCTTC. This gives the protein CASSPAPGQGGNTF.

J is TRBJ1-1 and V is TRBV7-9; D is unclear. The ends were cut back, 2 bases at V and 10 bases at J, with 17 bases in the middle. This CDR3 comprises 14 residues. CDR1 and CDR2 (germline): SEHNR, FQNEAQ (reference sequence). CDR3 nucleotide sequence: TGTGCCAGCAGCTTAAGCAGCGAAGGGTTTGGAGCTTTCTTT. This codes for CASSLSSEGFGAFF.

The chain employs TRBV28 and TRBJ1-5; TRBD1 might be the D (5 bases). In germline, CDR1 is MDHEN, CDR2 SYDVKM. Trimming left V 1 base short and J 7 bases short, with 14 bases between. The CDR3 loop spans 15 amino acids. The CDR3: CASSLLSQVVQPQHF. CDR3 nucleotide sequence: TGTGCCAGCAGTTTATTGTCACAGGTTGTCCAGCCCCAGCATTTT.

This rearrangement joins TRBV30 to TRBJ2-7; 9 bases agree with TRBD1. The germline V gene has CDR1 GTSNPN and CDR2 SVGIG (reference sequence). This CDR3 is built from 13 residues. V lost 8 bases, J lost 5 bases, and 10 bases stayed unmatched. The CDR3 protein is CALNRGRFNEQYF. The CDR3 coding sequence is TGTGCCCTTAACAGGGGGCGCTTTAACGAGCAGTACTTC.

V gene TRBV28 combines with J gene TRBJ1-1; D is perhaps TRBD1 (5 bases). The germline CDR1 and CDR2 sequences are MDHEN and SYDVKM. Trimming cost V 3 bases and J 4 bases, with 12 bases left between them. The CDR3 extends over 14 amino acids. CDR3 sequence reads: CASSFPGAITEAFF. The CDR3 DNA reads TGTGCCAGCAGTTTTCCCGGGGCAATCACTGAAGCTTTCTTT.

CDR3 sequence reads: CASSVSTDTQYF. DNA for the CDR3: TGTGCCAGCAGCGTTAGCACAGATACGCAGTATTTT. V is TRBV2 and J is TRBJ2-3; no reliable D call. CDR1 is SNHLY and CDR2 is FYNNEI in the germline V gene. This CDR3 comprises 12 residues. V lost 6 bases and J 0 bases, leaving 4 bases between the germline ends. Based on the CDR3 plus reference TRBV2 and TRBJ2-3, the full variable domain is EPEVTQTPSHQVTQMGQEVILRCVPISNHLYFYWYRQILGQKVEFLVSFYNNEISEKSEIFDDQFSVERPDGSNFTLKIRSTKLEDSAMYFCASSVSTDTQYFGPGTRLTVL.

The rearrangement joins TRBV19 to TRBJ1-5, with 8 bases fitting TRBD1. CDR3 length: 18 amino acids. Trimming removed 6 bases from V and 1 base from J; junction bases left unmatched: 14. Germline loops: CDR1 LNHDA, CDR2 SQIVND (reference sequence). CDR3 in amino acids: CASSRRTGQGLSNQPQHF. CDR3 DNA sequence: TGTGCCAGTAGCCGCAGGACAGGGCAGGGCCTCAGCAATCAGCCCCAGCATTTT.

The rearrangement links TRBV7-9 to TRBJ2-5, with D perhaps TRBD1 (6 bases). The length of the CDR3 is 15 residues. V dropped 1 base and J dropped 5 bases, with 14 bases sitting between them. The germline CDR1 and CDR2 sequences are SEHNR and FQNEAQ (reference sequence). The CDR3 protein is CASSLGESRGETQYF. DNA of the CDR3: TGTGCCAGCAGCTTAGGAGAGTCGAGGGGGGAGACCCAGTACTTC.

V gene TRBV11-2 combines with J gene TRBJ2-6; no reliable D call. Trimming shortened V by 5 bases and J by 0 bases, and 14 bases separated the two germline ends. Germline V gene data show CDR1 as SGHAT and CDR2 as FQNNGV. The CDR3 consists of 17 residues. The CDR3 coding sequence is TGTGCCAGCAGCCCCATGAGAGGCGCCTCTGGGGCCAACGTCCTGACTTTC. Protein: CASSPMRGASGANVLTF.

The V and J genes are TRBV28 and TRBJ2-4; D remains unclear. Trimming pared 7 bases from V and 0 bases from J, leaving 10 bases between. Germline CDR1 reads MDHEN; CDR2 reads SYDVKM. The CDR3 length is 14 residues. DNA of the CDR3: TGTGCCAGCACACCGTCTTTAGCCAAAAACATTCAGTACTTC. Its protein product is CASTPSLAKNIQYF.

J is TRBJ2-1 and V is TRBV19; TRBD2 matches 12 bases. V shed 0 bases and J 5 bases; nucleotides not matched to a gene: 5. The CDR3 spans 17 residues. Germline V gene data show CDR1 as LNHDA and CDR2 as SQIVND (reference sequence). CDR3 in DNA: TGTGCCAGTAGTATAGATTGGACTAGCGGGGAGAACAATGAGCAGTTCTTC. Protein sequence: CASSIDWTSGENNEQFF.

V usage is TRBV6-5 and J usage is TRBJ1-6; D gene unclear. This CDR3 region has 14 residues. CDR1 and CDR2 (germline): MNHEY, SVGAGI. Trimming removed 5 bases at V and 9 bases at J, with 14 bases between. This chain's CDR3 is CASSPGGYSSPLHF. The CDR3 bases are TGTGCCAGCAGTCCGGGCGGTTACAGTTCACCCCTCCACTTT.

The chain joins TRBV5-1 to TRBJ1-6; D not resolved. The germline V gene has CDR1 SGHRS and CDR2 YFSETQ. Trimming shortened V by 1 base and J by 0 bases, and 8 bases separated the two germline ends. CDR3 size: 16 residues. The DNA for the CDR3 is TGCGCCAGCAGCTTGTTCTCGAGCTCCTATAATTCACCCCTCCACTTT. It is translated as CASSLFSSSYNSPLHF. Combining the CDR3 with reference TRBV5-1 and TRBJ1-6 gives the whole variable domain KAGVTQTPRYLIKTRGQQVTLSCSPISGHRSVSWYQQTPGQGLQFLFEYFSETQRNKGNFPGRFSGRQFSNSRSEMNVSTLELGDSALYLCASSLFSSSYNSPLHFGNGTRLTVT.

The rearrangement uses TRBV11-2 and TRBJ2-1; TRBD2 matches at 12 bases. The CDR3 runs to 16 residues. V shed 1 base, J shed 7 bases, and the junction held 5 bases outside the gene matches. CDR1 is SGHAT and CDR2 is FQNNGV in the germline V gene. The CDR3 region has the DNA TGTGCCAGCAGCTTAGTTCTAGCGGGAGGGTGGAATGAGCAGTTCTTC. Translation: CASSLVLAGGWNEQFF.

In this sample, this clone turned up once. The chain combines TRBV28 with TRBJ2-7, with D uncertain. Germline CDR1 MDHEN, CDR2 SYDVKM. The CDR3 totals 11 residues. V shed 3 bases and J shed 6 bases, with 6 bases lying between them. DNA for the CDR3: TGTGCCAGCAGTTTGTCCAGCGAGCAGTACTTC. Translating gives CASSLSSEQYF.

This chain joins TRBV10-3 and TRBJ1-2; 7 bases map to TRBD1. With V trimmed by 0 bases and J by 3 bases, 1 base remained unmatched. The CDR3 sequence is 14 residues long. In germline, CDR1 is ENHRY, CDR2 SYGVKD. The CDR3 region is CAISESGQDYGYTF. CDR3 nucleotide sequence: TGTGCCATCAGTGAGTCTGGACAGGACTATGGCTACACCTTC.

This chain connects TRBV10-3 to TRBJ2-7; D is undetermined. The germline CDR1 and CDR2 sequences are ENHRY and SYGVKD. V shed 2 bases and J shed 0 bases, with 2 bases lying between them. The CDR3 contains 12 residues. The CDR3 nucleotides read TGTGCCATCAGTGAGCTCTCCTACGAGCAGTACTTC. Amino acids: CAISELSYEQYF.

V gene TRBV25-1 combines with J gene TRBJ2-7, with TRBD2 matching over 10 bases. CDR3 length equals 13 residues. Germline V gene data show CDR1 as MGHDK and CDR2 as SYGVNS. J was trimmed by 5 bases and V by 5 bases; bases with no gene match: 3. This CDR3 is CASSTSGTNEQYF. The CDR3 DNA sequence: TGTGCCAGCAGTACTAGCGGGACCAACGAGCAGTACTTC.

The V gene is TRBV7-3, the J gene TRBJ2-1, with TRBD2 identical over 7 bases. The germline V gene has CDR1 SGHTA and CDR2 FQGTGA. V lost 5 bases and J lost 4; bases outside the gene matches: 11. This CDR3 is 16 amino acids long. CDR3 nucleotide sequence: TGTGCCAGCAGCCCTAATCCGGGACTACAGTACAATGAGCAGTTCTTC. Its protein is CASSPNPGLQYNEQFF.

This clone has a count of ten or more. DNA of the CDR3: TGTGCCAGCAGCCATCCTGGGGTCATTGCAGATACGCAGTATTTT. It encodes CASSHPGVIADTQYF. The rearrangement links TRBV14 to TRBJ2-3; D gene ambiguous. Germline assignment: CDR1 SGHDN and CDR2 FVKESK. Trimming left V 3 bases short and J 4 bases short, with 14 bases between. The CDR3 is 15 amino acids. The full variable domain, its missing parts supplied by reference TRBV14 and TRBJ2-3, is EAGVTQFPSHSVIEKGQTVTLRCDPISGHDNLYWYRRVMGKEIKFLLHFVKESKQDESGMPNNRFLAERTGGTYSTLKVQPAELEDSGVYFCASSHPGVIADTQYFGPGTRLTVL.

The chain couples TRBV24-1 to TRBJ2-5; D may correspond to TRBD1 or TRBD2 (6 bases each). This CDR3 comprises 16 residues. CDR1 and CDR2 (germline): KGHDR, SFDVKD. Trimming stripped 4 bases from V and 5 bases from J, with 19 bases between. This CDR3 is CATSDPIQGGLETQYF. CDR3 nucleotide sequence: TGTGCCACCAGTGACCCAATACAGGGAGGTTTGGAGACCCAGTACTTC.

This clone was counted only a few times. Other DNA sequences in this sample translate to the same CDR3. This chain uses TRBV9 with TRBJ1-1, with D possibly matching TRBD1 (5 bases). This CDR3 has 13 amino acids. The V end lost 1 base, the J end lost 1 base, and 5 bases lay between the germline ends. Germline CDR1 reads SGDLS; CDR2 reads YYNGEE. The CDR3 DNA reads TGTGCCAGCAGCGTAACAGGGAACACTGAAGCTTTCTTT. Protein product: CASSVTGNTEAFF.

This chain connects TRBV7-3 to TRBJ2-1, with a possible D match to TRBD2 (5 bases). Germline V gives CDR1 SGHTA, CDR2 FQGTGA. This CDR3 is built from 15 residues. The V gene lost 1 base and the J gene lost 8 bases, with 15 bases spanning the gap. For the CDR3, the DNA is TGTGCCAGCAGCTTAAGGAGAGGGATGGTGTATGAGCAGTTCTTC. This encodes CASSLRRGMVYEQFF.